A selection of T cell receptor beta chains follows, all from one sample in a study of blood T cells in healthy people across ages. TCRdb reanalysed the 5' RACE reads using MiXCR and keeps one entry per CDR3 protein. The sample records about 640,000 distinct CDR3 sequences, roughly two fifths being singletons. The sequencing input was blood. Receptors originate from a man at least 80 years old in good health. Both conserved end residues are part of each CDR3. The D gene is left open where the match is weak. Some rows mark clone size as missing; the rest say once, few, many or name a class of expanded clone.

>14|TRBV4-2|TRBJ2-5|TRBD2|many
CASSTTEGGETQYF
TGTGCCAGCAGCACTACCGAGGGAGGGGAGACCCAGTACTTC
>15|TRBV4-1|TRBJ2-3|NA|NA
CASSQDGQGGDTQYF
TGCGCCAGCAGCCAAGATGGCCAGGGAGGAGATACGCAGTATTTT
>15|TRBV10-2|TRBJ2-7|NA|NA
CASSDRGATSYEQYF
TGCGCCAGCAGTGATCGGGGGGCCACCTCCTACGAGCAGTACTTC
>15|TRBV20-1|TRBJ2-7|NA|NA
CSARVATSSYNEQYF
TGCAGTGCTAGAGTTGCGACGAGCTCCTACAATGAGCAGTACTTC
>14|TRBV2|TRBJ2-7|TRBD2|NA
CASSDAGGSYEQYF
TGTGCCAGCAGTGATGCGGGAGGATCCTACGAGCAGTACTTC
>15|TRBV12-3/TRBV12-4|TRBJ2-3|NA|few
CASSLYGGDTDTQYF
TGTGCCAGCAGTTTGTACGGGGGTGACACAGATACGCAGTATTTT
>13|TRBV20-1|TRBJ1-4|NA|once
CSASTGNNEKLFF
TGCAGTGCCTCGACAGGAAATAATGAAAAACTGTTTTTT
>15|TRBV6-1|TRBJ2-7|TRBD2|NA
CASSALTSVTAEQYF
TGTGCCAGCAGTGCTTTGACTAGCGTTACCGCCGAGCAGTACTTC
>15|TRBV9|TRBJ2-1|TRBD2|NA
CASTPLAGVYNEQFF
TGTGCCAGCACCCCTCTTGCGGGGGTCTACAATGAGCAGTTCTTC
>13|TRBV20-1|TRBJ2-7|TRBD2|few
CSAPPQRGYEQYF
TGCAGTGCCCCCCCACAGCGGGGCTACGAGCAGTACTTC
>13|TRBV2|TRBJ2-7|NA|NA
CASTESTVYEQYF
TGTGCCAGCACCGAAAGTACGGTCTACGAGCAGTACTTC
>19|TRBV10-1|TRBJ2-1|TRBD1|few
CASSGRVGSPGTGKDEQFF
TGCGCCAGCAGTGGCCGAGTCGGATCACCCGGGACAGGGAAGGATGAGCAGTTCTTC
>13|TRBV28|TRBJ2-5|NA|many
CASSEADQETQYF
TGTGCCAGCAGCGAAGCGGATCAAGAGACCCAGTACTTC
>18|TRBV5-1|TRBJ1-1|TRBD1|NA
CASSLSLDRGLENTEAFF
TGCGCCAGCAGCTTAAGCCTGGACAGGGGGCTGGAGAACACTGAAGCTTTCTTT